The 29 T cell receptor beta chains listed next were all sequenced from one sample in a study of post-analysis software for immune sequencing data. Regarding the study as a whole: Five TRBV segments, including TRBV5-6, TRBV5-1 and TRBV20-1, were more frequent in patients than controls.

Presence of unique molecular identifiers characterized the TCR beta cDNA libraries. TCRdb independently ran MiXCR on the PCR reads; one entry per CDR3 protein. The repertoire holds 430,000 or so distinct CDR3 sequences, with approximately 39% as singletons. Antigens of these TCRs are unknown. Material for sequencing was blood. The receptors shown here come from a girl aged 2 to 9 with multiple sclerosis.

The rearrangement uses TRBV5-1 and TRBJ2-7; D is perhaps TRBD1 (6 bases). Deletions cut 4 bases from V and 5 bases from J, with 10 bases between. The CDR3 consists of 12 residues. CDR1 and CDR2 (germline): SGHRS, YFSETQ. In DNA form, the CDR3 reads TGCGCCAGCAGCCCGGGGACACACGAGCAGTACTTC. It is translated as CASSPGTHEQYF.

The chain employs TRBV2 and TRBJ2-5, with a weak D call TRBD1 (7 bases). This CDR3 spans 13 amino acids. Germline V gene data show CDR1 as SNHLY and CDR2 as FYNNEI. V was shortened by 1 base and J by 11 bases, with 14 bases between the two germline ends. The CDR3 DNA reads as TGTGCCAGCAGTGAAGGACAGGGAGGAGAGCAGTACTTC. It encodes CASSEGQGGEQYF. Drawing the rest from reference TRBV2 and TRBJ2-5, the complete variable domain is EPEVTQTPSHQVTQMGQEVILRCVPISNHLYFYWYRQILGQKVEFLVSFYNNEISEKSEIFDDQFSVERPDGSNFTLKIRSTKLEDSAMYFCASSEGQGGEQYFGPGTRLLVL.

J is TRBJ2-2 and V is TRBV10-3, with 7 positions matching TRBD2. There are 15 residues in the CDR3. Germline V gives CDR1 ENHRY, CDR2 SYGVKD. The V and J ends lost 3 bases and 5 bases, in that order; junction bases with no gene match: 6. CDR3 sequence (DNA): TGTGCCATCAGTGAAAGACGGGGGGAAACCGGGGAGCTGTTTTTT. As protein: CAISERRGETGELFF.

This clonotype was seen a few times. The V and J genes are TRBV6-1 and TRBJ2-1; 7 nucleotides align to TRBD1. CDR3 size: 13 residues. Germline V lookup: CDR1 MNHNS, CDR2 SASEGT. Trimming at V came to 0 bases and at J to 12 bases, leaving 5 bases not matched to a gene. CDR3: CASSEAVRGPQFF. The CDR3 region has the DNA TGTGCCAGCAGTGAAGCTGTGAGGGGGCCGCAGTTCTTC.

CDR3 coding DNA: TGCAGTGCTACTCGGGTAGCGGGGGGGATAGATACGCAGTATTTT. It codes for CSATRVAGGIDTQYF. The chain recombines TRBV20-1 with TRBJ2-3; 11 positions match TRBD2. Germline V gene lookup returns CDR1 DFQATT and CDR2 SNEGSKA (reference sequence). The length of the CDR3 is 15 residues. V lost 4 bases, J lost 5 bases, and 8 bases stayed unmatched.

This clonotype showed up just once. J is TRBJ2-7 and V is TRBV7-2; D call uncertain. Deletions cut 8 bases from V and 1 base from J, with 6 bases between. The CDR3 contains 11 residues. CDR1 is SGHTA and CDR2 is FQGNSA in the germline V gene. The CDR3 DNA is TGTGCCAGCGCATTGTCCTACGAGCAGTACTTC. This gives the protein CASALSYEQYF.

The chain carries TRBV20-1 and TRBJ2-1, with 11 bases fitting TRBD2. This CDR3 comprises 16 residues. The germline CDR1 and CDR2 sequences are DFQATT and SNEGSKA (reference sequence). The junction had 8 bases not matched to a gene; V was cut back by 3 bases and J by 4 bases. The CDR3 is CSARGTRTSGYNEQFF. DNA of the CDR3: TGCAGTGCTAGGGGAACGAGGACTAGCGGGTACAATGAGCAGTTCTTC.

The rearrangement joins TRBV6-5 to TRBJ2-3; D call uncertain. Trimming took off 4 bases at V and 3 bases at J, with 8 bases between the two ends. Germline V gives CDR1 MNHEY, CDR2 SVGAGI. The CDR3 spans 13 residues. The CDR3 DNA reads as TGTGCCAGCAGTTTTAGGGCGACAGATACGCAGTATTTT. This translates into CASSFRATDTQYF.

The chain recombines TRBV14 with TRBJ2-1; D is uncertain. With 0 bases removed from V and 0 bases from J, the gap between germline ends came to 12 bases. Looked up from germline, CDR1 is SGHDN and CDR2 is FVKESK. The CDR3 runs 17 residues. The CDR3 DNA is TGTGCCAGCAGCCAAGAGACTGGCGCTCACTCCTACAATGAGCAGTTCTTC. Translating gives CASSQETGAHSYNEQFF.

The rearrangement uses TRBV25-1 and TRBJ2-5, with 10 bases that match TRBD2. This CDR3 has 16 residues. CDR1 is MGHDK, CDR2 SYGVNS, per germline. The junction had 6 bases not matched to a gene; V was cut back by 3 bases and J by 2 bases. This chain's CDR3 is CASSDSLAGYQETQYF. The DNA for the CDR3 is TGTGCCAGCAGTGATTCACTAGCGGGGTATCAAGAGACCCAGTACTTC.

This clonotype turned up a few times. The chain joins TRBV19 to TRBJ2-5; D call uncertain. This CDR3 has 14 residues. The V end lost 2 bases, the J end lost 1 base, and 8 bases lay between the germline ends. The germline CDR1 and CDR2 sequences are LNHDA and SQIVND (reference sequence). The CDR3: CASSITRLQETQYF. The CDR3 DNA is TGTGCCAGTAGTATAACCCGACTCCAAGAGACCCAGTACTTC.

The V and J genes are TRBV5-1 and TRBJ1-6; TRBD1 matches 8 bases. This CDR3 is 16 amino acids long. V lost 0 bases to trimming and J lost 8 bases; unmatched junction nucleotides: 7. Germline V gene data show CDR1 as SGHRS and CDR2 as YFSETQ. CDR3 amino acids: CASSLAVGTGDSPLHF. CDR3 DNA: TGCGCCAGCAGCTTGGCCGTGGGGACAGGAGATTCACCCCTCCACTTT. The complete variable domain, with remaining parts taken from reference TRBV5-1 and TRBJ1-6, reads KAGVTQTPRYLIKTRGQQVTLSCSPISGHRSVSWYQQTPGQGLQFLFEYFSETQRNKGNFPGRFSGRQFSNSRSEMNVSTLELGDSALYLCASSLAVGTGDSPLHFGNGTRLTVT.

The gene calls are TRBV6-5 and TRBJ1-1, with D possibly TRBD1 on 5 matching bases. The V end was cut by 2 bases, the J end by 7 bases, with 20 bases between. The CDR3 loop spans 16 amino acids. Per germline, CDR1 MNHEY and CDR2 SVGAGI. CDR3 DNA sequence: TGTGCCAGCAGTTACGGGGCAGTGACCCGGAACGATGAAGCTTTCTTT. This codes for CASSYGAVTRNDEAFF.

This clonotype was found a few times. The gene calls are TRBV7-9 and TRBJ2-1; D gene ambiguous. There are 13 residues in the CDR3. The V gene's germline CDR1 is SEHNR and CDR2 FQNEAQ (reference sequence). The V and J ends lost 5 bases and 5 bases respectively, with 10 bases between them. The DNA for the CDR3 is TGTGCCAGCAGCCTCGGACGTGACAATGAGCAGTTCTTC. The encoded protein is CASSLGRDNEQFF. Full variable domain (missing parts from reference TRBV7-9 and TRBJ2-1): DTGVSQNPRHKITKRGQNVTFRCDPISEHNRLYWYRQTLGQGPEFLTYFQNEAQLEKSRLLSDRFSAERPKGSFSTLEIQRTEQGDSAMYLCASSLGRDNEQFFGPGTRLTVL.

The chain combines TRBV30 with TRBJ1-5, with D tentatively TRBD1 (5 bases). This CDR3 has 15 residues. The V end was cut by 4 bases, the J end by 0 bases, with 13 bases between. The V gene's germline CDR1 is GTSNPN and CDR2 SVGIG (reference sequence). CDR3 loop: CAWTRDGASNQPQHF. For the CDR3, the DNA is TGTGCCTGGACCCGGGACGGAGCTAGCAATCAGCCCCAGCATTTT.

The J gene is TRBJ1-1, the V gene TRBV5-1, with a weak D call TRBD1 (5 bases). Germline CDR1 SGHRS, CDR2 YFSETQ. V shed 4 bases and J shed 2 bases, with 18 bases lying between them. CDR3 length equals 16 residues. This chain's CDR3 is CASSPGRTRLNTEAFF. The CDR3 region has the DNA TGCGCCAGCAGCCCGGGACGTACTAGGTTAAACACTGAAGCTTTCTTT.

This chain links TRBV28 with TRBJ2-2, with TRBD1 identical over 11 bases. V dropped 4 bases and J dropped 4; count of bases not matched to a gene: 8. Per germline, CDR1 MDHEN and CDR2 SYDVKM. This CDR3 region has 17 residues. The CDR3 sequence: CASSSWTGGPSTGELFF. In DNA, the CDR3 is TGTGCCAGCAGTTCGTGGACAGGGGGCCCAAGCACCGGGGAGCTGTTTTTT. The entire variable domain, with the rest obtained from reference TRBV28 and TRBJ2-2, is as follows: DVKVTQSSRYLVKRTGEKVFLECVQDMDHENMFWYRQDPGLGLRLIYFSYDVKMKEKGDIPEGYSVSREKKERFSLILESASTNQTSMYLCASSSWTGGPSTGELFFGEGSRLTVL.

The rearrangement uses TRBV6-2 or TRBV6-3 and TRBJ2-3; D gene ambiguous. The V end lost 6 bases, the J end lost 2 bases, and 15 bases lay between the germline ends. The CDR3 runs to 15 residues. CDR1 is MNHEY and CDR2 is SVGEGT in the germline V gene. CDR3 nucleotides: TGTGCCAGCAGCCCCGGATCAATTGTCACAGATACGCAGTATTTT. It encodes CASSPGSIVTDTQYF.

The V gene is TRBV29-1, the J gene TRBJ2-5, with D unclear. The J call is in doubt because the DNA end fits TRBJ2-7 better. CDR1 is SQVTM, CDR2 ANQGSEA, per germline. The CDR3 sequence is 12 residues long. In DNA form, the CDR3 reads TGCAGCGTCCAGAATTTCTCGGGCGAGCAGTACTTC. Protein: CSVQNFSGEQYF.

The chain links TRBV18 to TRBJ2-1; 9 nucleotides line up with TRBD2. Germline V gene sequence: CDR1 KGHSH, CDR2 LQKENI. The CDR3 runs to 14 residues. After removal of 3 bases from V and 7 bases from J, the junction contained 4 bases not matched to a gene. The CDR3 region has the DNA TGTGCCAGCTCACCCGGCCTAGCGGGAAATGAGCAGTTCTTC. It translates to CASSPGLAGNEQFF. Together with reference TRBV18 and TRBJ2-1, the CDR3 gives the full variable domain: NAGVMQNPRHLVRRRGQEARLRCSPMKGHSHVYWYRQLPEEGLKFMVYLQKENIIDESGMPKERFSAEFPKEGPSILRIQQVVRGDSAAYFCASSPGLAGNEQFFGPGTRLTVL.

This sequence joins TRBV7-2 and TRBJ2-4; 10 positions match TRBD1. Germline V CDR1 and CDR2: SGHTA, FQGNSA. With 5 bases clipped from V and 13 bases from J, the junction kept 17 bases outside the gene matches. There are 16 residues in the CDR3. CDR3 nucleotide sequence: TGTGCCAGCAGCAAAGCACCGGGACAGGGGAATTATGAGCAGTACTTC. Its translation: CASSKAPGQGNYEQYF.

This clonotype was seen more than once but under ten times. This chain uses TRBV7-6 with TRBJ2-7; D assignment may be TRBD1 or TRBD2 (5 bases each). Germline V gives CDR1 SGHVS, CDR2 FNYEAQ. The CDR3 has 17 residues. The V gene lost 1 base and the J gene lost 0 bases, with 16 bases spanning the gap. CDR3: CASSLGGWGLSSYEQYF. The DNA of the CDR3 is TGTGCCAGCAGCTTAGGTGGTTGGGGGTTAAGCTCCTACGAGCAGTACTTC. Combining the CDR3 with reference TRBV7-6 and TRBJ2-7 gives the whole variable domain GAGVSQSPRYKVTKRGQDVALRCDPISGHVSLYWYRQALGQGPEFLTYFNYEAQQDKSGLPNDRFSAERPEGSISTLTIQRTEQRDSAMYRCASSLGGWGLSSYEQYFGPGTRLTVT.

The rearrangement joins TRBV6-5 to TRBJ2-1; D may be TRBD1 (5 bases). CDR3 length equals 12 residues. The V gene's germline CDR1 is MNHEY and CDR2 SVGAGI. Trimming pared 6 bases from V and 11 bases from J, leaving 14 bases between. The CDR3 DNA reads TGTGCCAGCAGCCAACTCTCGGACAAGCAGTTCTTC. Its translation is CASSQLSDKQFF.

This clonotype occurred once. The chain employs TRBV5-1 and TRBJ1-4; 7 bases align to TRBD1. Trimming at V came to 5 bases and at J to 4 bases, leaving 8 bases not matched to a gene. The CDR3 extends over 15 amino acids. Per the germline V gene, CDR1 is SGHRS and CDR2 is YFSETQ. The CDR3 sequence: CASSYRDSYNEKLFF. CDR3 in DNA: TGCGCCAGCAGTTACCGGGACAGCTATAATGAAAAACTGTTTTTT.

This clonotype was recorded a few times. The V gene is TRBV7-9, the J gene TRBJ2-3; the match to TRBD2 covers 15 bases. Germline CDR1 SEHNR, CDR2 FQNEAQ (reference sequence). V lost 5 bases, J lost 5 bases, and 2 bases stayed unmatched. CDR3 length equals 15 residues. Here the CDR3 reads CASSGLAGGRDTQYF. The CDR3 region has the DNA TGTGCCAGCAGCGGACTAGCGGGGGGGCGAGATACGCAGTATTTT.

This clonotype was detected a few times. This chain uses TRBV29-1 with TRBJ2-1; TRBD2 aligns across 8 bases. The CDR3 totals 15 residues. The germline gives CDR1 SQVTM, CDR2 ANQGSEA. V lost 6 bases to trimming and J lost 6 bases; unmatched junction nucleotides: 13. CDR3 amino acids: CSVKKGTGGSNEQFF. CDR3 DNA sequence: TGCAGCGTAAAGAAAGGGACGGGGGGGTCCAATGAGCAGTTCTTC.

In this sample, this clonotype turned up a few times. The rearrangement links TRBV12-3 or TRBV12-4 to TRBJ1-2; tentative D call: TRBD1 (6 bases). The length of the CDR3 is 13 residues. The ends were cut back, 1 base at V and 6 bases at J, with 9 bases in the middle. In DNA, the CDR3 is TGTGCCAGCAGTTTAGTTGCAGGGGATGGCTACACCTTC. It encodes CASSLVAGDGYTF.

The CDR3 coding sequence is TGTGCCATCAGTGTCAAGCGGGAGGCCCACGAGCAGTACTTC. It yields the protein CAISVKREAHEQYF. The V call is TRBV10-3, the J call TRBJ2-7; TRBD2 aligns across 9 bases. Germline V CDR1 and CDR2: ENHRY, SYGVKD. The CDR3 length is 14 residues. Trimming took 4 bases from V and 5 from J; bases not matched to a gene: 6.

The chain links TRBV30 to TRBJ2-6, with 8 bases identical to TRBD2. CDR1 GTSNPN and CDR2 SVGIG come from the germline V gene (reference sequence). The CDR3 has 11 amino acids. After removal of 6 bases from V and 12 bases from J, the junction contained 4 bases not matched to a gene. The CDR3 protein is CACYGGGVLTF. CDR3 DNA: TGTGCCTGCTACGGGGGGGGCGTCCTGACTTTC. Full variable domain (remainder filled in from reference TRBV30 and TRBJ2-6): SQTIHQWPATLVQPVGSPLSLECTVEGTSNPNLYWYRQAAGRGLQLLFYSVGIGQISSEVPQNLSASRPQDRQFILSSKKLLLSDSGFYLCACYGGGVLTFGAGSRLTVL.